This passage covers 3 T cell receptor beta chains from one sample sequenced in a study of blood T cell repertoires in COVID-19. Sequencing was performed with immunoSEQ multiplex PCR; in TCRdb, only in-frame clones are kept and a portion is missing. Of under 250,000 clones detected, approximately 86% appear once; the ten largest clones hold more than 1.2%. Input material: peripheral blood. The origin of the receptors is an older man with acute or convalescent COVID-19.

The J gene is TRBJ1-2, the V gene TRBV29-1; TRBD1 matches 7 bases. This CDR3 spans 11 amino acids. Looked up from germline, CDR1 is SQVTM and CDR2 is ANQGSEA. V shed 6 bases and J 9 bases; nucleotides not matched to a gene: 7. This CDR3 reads CSVNRGGSYTF. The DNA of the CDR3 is TGCAGCGTAAACAGGGGCGGGAGCTACACCTTC.

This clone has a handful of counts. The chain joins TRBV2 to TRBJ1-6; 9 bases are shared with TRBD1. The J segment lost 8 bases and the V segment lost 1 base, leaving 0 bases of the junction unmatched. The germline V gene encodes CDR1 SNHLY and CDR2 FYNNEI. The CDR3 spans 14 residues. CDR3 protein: CASSEDRGHSPLHF. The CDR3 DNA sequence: TGTGCCAGCAGTGAAGACAGGGGGCATTCACCCCTCCACTTT. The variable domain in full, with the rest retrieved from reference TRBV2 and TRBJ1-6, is EPEVTQTPSHQVTQMGQEVILRCVPISNHLYFYWYRQILGQKVEFLVSFYNNEISEKSEIFDDQFSVERPDGSNFTLKIRSTKLEDSAMYFCASSEDRGHSPLHFGNGTRLTVT.

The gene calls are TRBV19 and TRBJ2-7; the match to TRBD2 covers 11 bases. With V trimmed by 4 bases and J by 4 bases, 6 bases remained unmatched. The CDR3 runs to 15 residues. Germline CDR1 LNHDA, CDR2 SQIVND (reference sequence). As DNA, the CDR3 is TGTGCCAGTAGTACCACTAGCGGGAGCTATTACGAGCAGTACTTC. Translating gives CASSTTSGSYYEQYF.